The entry below describes one T cell receptor beta chain. This record comes from a study of CD8 T cells in Susac syndrome. RNA totalling about 0.45 to 1 ug underwent reverse transcription with random hexamers. TCRdb reanalysed the immunoSEQ multiplex PCR reads using MiXCR and keeps one entry per CDR3 protein. The sample lists just over 300,000 distinct CDR3 sequences, 92% occurring once. The germline V gene has CDR1 LGHNA and CDR2 YSLEER. CDR3 length equals 15 residues. The V end was cut by 0 bases, the J end by 4 bases, with 12 bases between. V usage is TRBV4-3 and J usage is TRBJ1-2, with D unresolved. This receptor was taken from a human donor with multiple sclerosis. The sequenced sample was CD4+ T cells from PBMCs. In nucleotides, the CDR3 is TGCGCCAGCAGCCAAGAACGGTTCACCCCCTATGGCTACACCTTC. Translating gives CASSQERFTPYGYTF.